Shown below are 29 T cell receptor beta chains from a single sample sequenced in a study of T cells in Graves' hyperthyroidism and ophthalmopathy. From RNA transcripts, TCR beta CDR3 regions were amplified. Carried out on the TCR CDR3, a first-round RT-PCR used the HTBI primer set. TCRdb passed the multiplex PCR reads through MiXCR, listing each CDR3 protein once. The sample carries around 500,000 distinct CDR3 sequences, about 16% recorded once. Sequencing was carried out using blood. The receptor set was obtained from a woman in her 30s with Graves' ophthalmopathy.

J is TRBJ2-6 and V is TRBV6-2 or TRBV6-3, with D perhaps given as TRBD1 or TRBD2 (6 bases each). From germline, CDR1 is MNHEY and CDR2 SVGEGT. Trimming shortened V by 8 bases and J by 2 bases, and 13 bases separated the two germline ends. The length of the CDR3 is 15 residues. DNA for the CDR3: TGTGCCAGCGTTTTCGGGGGCGCTGGGGCCAACGTCCTGACTTTC. Its translation is CASVFGGAGANVLTF.

J is TRBJ2-7 and V is TRBV28; 7 bases are shared with TRBD1. The CDR3 has 13 amino acids. Trimming took 6 bases from V and 4 from J; bases not matched to a gene: 6. Germline loops: CDR1 MDHEN, CDR2 SYDVKM. The CDR3 sequence is CASSDRVLYEQYF. CDR3 nucleotide sequence: TGTGCCAGCAGCGACAGGGTTCTTTACGAGCAGTACTTC.

The V gene is TRBV6-1, the J gene TRBJ2-1; 11 bases line up with TRBD2. V lost 6 bases, J lost 9 bases, and 16 bases stayed unmatched. This CDR3 comprises 17 residues. Looked up from germline, CDR1 is MNHNS and CDR2 is SASEGT. This chain's CDR3 is CASRSLAGGLGGGEQFF. As DNA, the CDR3 is TGTGCCAGCAGATCGCTAGCGGGAGGCCTGGGCGGGGGTGAGCAGTTCTTC.

This clonotype has just a few counts. One end of the junction does not line up with germline, which may come from a read error. This chain's CDR3 is CAADRATYNEQFF. As DNA, the CDR3 is TGTGCCGCTGACAGGGCCACCTACAATGAGCAGTTCTTC. V usage is TRBV20-1 and J usage is TRBJ2-1; TRBD1 matches at 7 bases. The CDR3 extends over 13 amino acids. CDR1 is DFQATT, CDR2 SNEGSKA, per germline (reference sequence).

V and J are TRBV11-2 and TRBJ2-1, with 7 nucleotides matching TRBD1. V lost 5 bases, J lost 4 bases, and 8 bases stayed unmatched. The CDR3 extends over 15 amino acids. CDR1 is SGHAT, CDR2 FQNNGV, per germline. The CDR3 spells CASSDRDNKYNEQFF. The CDR3 nucleotides are TGTGCCAGCAGCGACAGGGACAACAAATACAATGAGCAGTTCTTC.

This chain connects TRBV28 to TRBJ2-1; 7 nucleotides match TRBD1. Trimming at V came to 6 bases and at J to 2 bases, leaving 13 bases not matched to a gene. Germline CDR1 is MDHEN and CDR2 is SYDVKM. The CDR3 runs to 17 residues. DNA for the CDR3: TGTGCCAGCAGCGTGGCCGGGCTCACAGGGGCCTACAATGAGCAGTTCTTC. Residues: CASSVAGLTGAYNEQFF.

Points on this clonotype: Possible read error: a much larger clone is one base away. The CDR3 sequence: CASSLPSTAYEQYF. The CDR3 nucleotides are TGCGCCAGCAGCTTGCCCTCGACAGCCTACGAGCAGTACTTC. The rearrangement uses TRBV5-1 and TRBJ2-7; D is possibly TRBD1 (5 bases). The CDR3 contains 14 residues. Germline CDR1 reads SGHRS; CDR2 reads YFSETQ. Trimming removed 1 base at V and 2 bases at J, with 10 bases between.

This chain connects TRBV7-8 to TRBJ2-4, with 10 positions matching TRBD2. J gave up 0 bases and V 0 bases, and 8 bases lay outside the gene matches. The CDR3 has 19 residues. Looked up from germline, CDR1 is SGHVS and CDR2 is FQNEAQ. CDR3 amino acids: CASSLAVAGGRLAKNIQYF. CDR3 bases: TGTGCCAGCAGCTTAGCGGTAGCGGGAGGCAGATTAGCCAAAAACATTCAGTACTTC.

V usage is TRBV24-1 and J usage is TRBJ2-1; D is ambiguous. V lost 6 bases to trimming and J lost 4 bases, with 6 bases between them. The CDR3 has 12 amino acids. Germline-derived CDR1 and CDR2 are KGHDR and SFDVKD. CDR3: CATSSNYNEQFF. CDR3 nucleotide sequence: TGTGCCACCAGTTCGAATTACAATGAGCAGTTCTTC.

This clonotype turned up a few times. The rearrangement links TRBV6-2 or TRBV6-3 to TRBJ2-3; no clear D gene. CDR3 length equals 15 residues. CDR1 is MNHEY and CDR2 is SVGEGT in the germline V gene. Trimming cost V 0 bases and J 7 bases, with 14 bases left between them. The CDR3 spells CASSYSALALNTQYF. In nucleotides, the CDR3 is TGTGCCAGCAGTTACTCGGCCTTAGCCCTGAATACGCAGTATTTT.

This clonotype was seen ten or more times. The rearrangement links TRBV5-1 to TRBJ2-7; TRBD2 aligns across 7 bases. Germline V gene lookup returns CDR1 SGHRS and CDR2 YFSETQ. The V gene end was trimmed by 4 bases and the J gene end by 0 bases; junction bases not matched to a gene: 13. The length of the CDR3 is 17 residues. CDR3 in amino acids: CASSTTTSARTSYEQYF. The DNA for the CDR3 is TGCGCCAGCAGCACAACAACTAGCGCGAGAACCTCCTACGAGCAGTACTTC.

This clonotype was observed at least ten times. The J gene is TRBJ2-1, the V gene TRBV28, with no clear D. Trimming removed 4 bases at V and 6 bases at J, with 16 bases between. The CDR3 covers 15 residues. The V gene's germline CDR1 is MDHEN and CDR2 SYDVKM. The CDR3, as DNA: TGTGCCAGCAGTTCGAGACTGCGATCGGGCAATGAGCAGTTCTTC. It encodes CASSSRLRSGNEQFF.

This clonotype was counted only a few times. This rearrangement joins TRBV9 to TRBJ2-3, with 8 positions matching TRBD2. J lost 5 bases, V lost 4 bases, and 15 bases had no gene match. Germline lookup yields CDR1 SGDLS and CDR2 YYNGEE. There are 17 residues in the CDR3. The CDR3 spells CASSPEFGTRKKDTQYF. The CDR3 DNA sequence: TGTGCCAGCAGCCCAGAATTTGGGACTAGGAAAAAAGATACGCAGTATTTT.

The chain couples TRBV9 to TRBJ1-1, with D possibly being TRBD1 (5 bases). This CDR3 region has 18 residues. Germline V gene data show CDR1 as SGDLS and CDR2 as YYNGEE. V gave up 4 bases and J gave up 1 base, with 23 bases separating them. The CDR3: CASSPEGIGTGGNTEAFF. For the CDR3, the DNA is TGTGCCAGCAGCCCCGAGGGAATTGGGACCGGGGGGAACACTGAAGCTTTCTTT.

A note on this clonotype: This may come from a read error, since a much larger clone is one base off. The rearrangement links TRBV20-1 to TRBJ2-1; D perhaps matches TRBD2 (5 bases). CDR3 length: 14 amino acids. The germline gives CDR1 DFQATT, CDR2 SNEGSKA (reference sequence). Trimming pared 1 base from V and 4 bases from J, leaving 11 bases between. CDR3 nucleotide sequence: TGCAGTGCTAGAGTCCCGGACTGGTACAATGAGCAGTTCTTC. Translated: CSARVPDWYNEQFF.

At least ten counts were recorded for this clonotype. The gene calls are TRBV29-1 and TRBJ2-7; no reliable D call. V was pared by 2 bases and J by 6 bases, with 14 bases between. CDR1 is SQVTM and CDR2 is ANQGSEA in the germline V gene. This CDR3 region has 13 residues. CDR3 sequence (DNA): TGCAGCGTTGAACTCGTTGCGGCCCGCGAGCAGTACTTC. It translates to CSVELVAAREQYF.

In its sample, this clonotype was seen a few times. The genes are TRBV11-2 and TRBJ2-5; TRBD2 aligns across 11 bases. The CDR3 is made up of 15 amino acids. Trimming at V came to 5 bases and at J to 1 base, leaving 3 bases not matched to a gene. Per germline, CDR1 SGHAT and CDR2 FQNNGV. CDR3 nucleotide sequence: TGTGCCAGCAGCAAGACTAGCGGGGCCCAAGAGACCCAGTACTTC. Protein: CASSKTSGAQETQYF.

This clonotype was detected a few times. The CDR3 DNA follows: TGTGCCAGCAGTCCAGTGTTAGGAAACACCATATATTTT. Translated: CASSPVLGNTIYF. The chain links TRBV6-1 to TRBJ1-3; the D is unclear. V shed 5 bases and J shed 4 bases, with 9 bases lying between them. Germline V gene sequence: CDR1 MNHNS, CDR2 SASEGT. This CDR3 is built from 13 residues.

Comment on this clonotype: At one boundary the junction diverges from the germline segment, which might be a read error. The rearrangement joins TRBV29-1 to TRBJ2-2; TRBD2 is a possible D gene (5 bases). This CDR3 region has 14 residues. CDR1 is SQVTM and CDR2 is ANQGSEA in the germline V gene. The CDR3 DNA follows: TGCAGCGTTTCGGCGATAACGAACACCGGGGAGCCGTTTTTT. This gives the protein CSVSAITNTGEPFF.

This clonotype was recorded many times. The gene calls are TRBV28 and TRBJ1-5, with 9 bases fitting TRBD1. The CDR3 runs to 14 residues. The V segment lost 5 bases and the J segment 7 bases; nucleotides outside the gene matches: 6. Germline CDR1 and CDR2: MDHEN and SYDVKM. This CDR3 reads CASSPGQGRQPQHF. DNA of the CDR3: TGTGCCAGCAGTCCGGGACAGGGTCGGCAGCCCCAGCATTTT.

The chain recombines TRBV20-1 with TRBJ1-5; D gene unclear. V was cut by 6 bases and J by 6 bases, with 15 bases left in between. Germline V gene sequence: CDR1 DFQATT, CDR2 SNEGSKA (reference sequence). CDR3 length: 13 residues. For the CDR3, the DNA is TGCAGTGCCCAACGTGCCCCCAGTCAGCCCCAGCATTTT. It yields the protein CSAQRAPSQPQHF.

This clonotype was observed many times. This chain uses TRBV20-1 with TRBJ2-1; TRBD2 aligns across 14 bases. The V gene end was trimmed by 6 bases and the J gene end by 7 bases; junction bases not matched to a gene: 8. Germline loops: CDR1 DFQATT, CDR2 SNEGSKA (reference sequence). The CDR3 totals 15 residues. As DNA, the CDR3 is TGCAGTGCGTGGACTAGCGGGAGGCGGGGGAATGAGCAGTTCTTC. Translated: CSAWTSGRRGNEQFF.

At least ten counts were recorded for this clonotype. The chain combines TRBV7-8 with TRBJ2-2, with a weak D call TRBD1 (5 bases). The V gene's germline CDR1 is SGHVS and CDR2 FQNEAQ. V lost 2 bases and J 2 bases, leaving 9 bases between the germline ends. CDR3 size: 15 residues. The CDR3: CASSLRGGNTGELFF. The CDR3 nucleotides are TGTGCCAGCAGCTTAAGGGGCGGTAACACCGGGGAGCTGTTTTTT.

This clonotype has at least ten counts. V and J are TRBV20-1 and TRBJ2-1; weak D call: TRBD2 (6 bases). The V end was cut by 3 bases, the J end by 7 bases, with 13 bases between. Germline CDR1 is DFQATT and CDR2 is SNEGSKA (reference sequence). This CDR3 spans 13 amino acids. CDR3 protein: CSASPGVGNEQFF. CDR3 DNA: TGCAGTGCTAGTCCGGGAGTGGGGAATGAGCAGTTCTTC.

This chain connects TRBV14 to TRBJ2-1, with D hard to call. The CDR3 extends over 17 amino acids. CDR1 is SGHDN and CDR2 is FVKESK in the germline V gene. The ends were cut back, 1 base at V and 1 base at J, with 14 bases in the middle. CDR3 amino acids: CASSQVGGSSSYNEQFF. In DNA form, the CDR3 reads TGTGCCAGCAGCCAAGTCGGTGGGTCCTCATCCTACAATGAGCAGTTCTTC.

In its sample, this clonotype was seen a few times. The chain carries TRBV7-3 and TRBJ2-3; 10 nucleotides agree with TRBD2. The J segment lost 7 bases and the V segment lost 2 bases, leaving 9 bases of the junction unmatched. CDR1 is SGHTA, CDR2 FQGTGA, per germline. The CDR3 spans 16 residues. CDR3 sequence: CASSLSTLAGGNTQYF. As DNA, the CDR3 is TGTGCCAGCAGCTTATCAACGTTAGCGGGAGGCAATACGCAGTATTTT.

This clonotype was observed many times. The chain uses TRBV20-1 and TRBJ2-1; TRBD2 aligns across 13 bases. The V and J ends lost 2 bases and 12 bases, in that order; junction bases with no gene match: 13. In germline, CDR1 is DFQATT, CDR2 SNEGSKA (reference sequence). The CDR3 loop spans 16 amino acids. The CDR3 DNA sequence: TGCAGTGCTAGACCGGACACGACTAGCGGGAGGACCACGCAGTTCTTC. This codes for CSARPDTTSGRTTQFF.

This clonotype was detected a few times. The gene calls are TRBV5-5 and TRBJ1-3, with D unclear. This CDR3 spans 18 amino acids. Trimming removed 3 bases at V and 0 bases at J, with 19 bases between. Germline V lookup: CDR1 SGHKS, CDR2 YYEKEE (reference sequence). The CDR3 is CASSSSGPGGLSGNTIYF. CDR3 nucleotides: TGTGCCAGCAGCTCCTCCGGGCCCGGCGGGCTCTCTGGAAACACCATATATTTT.

Ten or more counts support this clonotype. The J gene is TRBJ2-5, the V gene TRBV3-1; 12 positions agree with TRBD2. There are 15 residues in the CDR3. The V gene end was trimmed by 8 bases and the J gene end by 9 bases; junction bases not matched to a gene: 13. In germline, CDR1 is LGHDT, CDR2 YNNKEL (reference sequence). The CDR3 spells CASGSGLAGFGAQYF. The DNA of the CDR3 is TGTGCCAGCGGATCGGGACTAGCGGGCTTTGGGGCCCAGTACTTC.